The clone carrying this T cell receptor (beta chain) showed up just once. The antigen remains undetermined. This entry is derived from a study of T cells in Graves' hyperthyroidism and ophthalmopathy. Study context: Peripheral blood was acquired at first diagnosis, ahead of any therapy whatsoever.

Each diagnosis was grounded in clinical symptoms, serum thyroxine and TRAb, thyroid ultrasound, and orbital computed tomography. The PBMCs had their origin in 10 ml of fresh peripheral blood. Findings and caveats of the study: Blood held most thyroid clonotypes expanded above 0.001 frequency.

The germline CDR1 and CDR2 sequences are MNHEY and SVGEGT. V was cut by 5 bases and J by 0 bases, with 11 bases left in between. The CDR3 totals 14 residues. Authors of the study amplified TCR beta CDR3 regions from RNA transcripts. First-round RT-PCR with HTBI primers amplified the TCR CDR3 region. TCRdb itself ran the multiplex PCR reads through MiXCR, one entry per CDR3 protein. The data contain a few hundred thousand distinct CDR3 sequences, 15% to 17% of them singletons. The sequenced sample consisted of blood. V gene TRBV6-2 or TRBV6-3 combines with J gene TRBJ2-7; weak D call: TRBD1 (6 bases). This TCR derives from a woman aged 25-40 years with Graves' hyperthyroidism. This CDR3 is CASSQDSSSYEQYF. The CDR3 coding sequence is TGTGCCAGCAGTCAGGACAGTAGCTCCTACGAGCAGTACTTC.